This TCR beta chain derives from a study of blood T cell repertoires in COVID-19. On the study more broadly: Spain, Italy and the United States supplied samples that represented acute and convalescent COVID-19. Sources were T cells, B-cell-depleted T cells, or PBMCs; the material itself was cDNA or gDNA.

Sequencing used immunoSEQ multiplex PCR; TCRdb keeps in-frame clones, though not all of them. The sample carries around 100,000 clones, approximately 90% recorded once. The germline gives CDR1 MNHNS, CDR2 SASEGT. CDR3 length: 14 amino acids. V shed 2 bases and J shed 8 bases, with 15 bases lying between them. The TCR originated in a man aged 55-75 years with acute or convalescent COVID-19. The V gene is TRBV6-1, the J gene TRBJ1-2; possibly TRBD1 for D (5 bases). Material: peripheral blood. The CDR3 DNA sequence: TGTGCCAGCAGTGAATTAGCCAGGGTGACGGGCTACACCTTC. Amino acid sequence: CASSELARVTGYTF.